This T cell receptor beta chain stems from a study of tumor and adjacent non-tumor tissue in lung cancer. Study at large: Samples averaged approximately 4.2 million productive TCRbeta reads each. Study-level findings and limits: Tumor repertoires had a smaller top 100 clone share than normal lung.

Three rounds of nested PCR, following a modified ARM-PCR protocol, produced the TCRbeta library. MiXCR was run by TCRdb on the multiplex PCR reads, yielding one entry per CDR3 protein. Among 60,000 to 100,000 distinct CDR3 sequences listed, 76% were seen once. In the case of this clonotype: Its specificity is not known. Compared with germline, one end of the junction differs, possibly owing to a read error.

RNA was extracted from bulk tissue without any cell sorting. This non-tumor lung sample came from over 3 cm beyond the tumor edge. Chemotherapy-naive patients with new lung cancer underwent thoracic surgery in China, August–November 2014. Input material: distant non-tumor lung tissue. This clonotype was obtained from a man aged 65 to 79 with non-small cell lung cancer.

The DNA of the CDR3 is TGTGAAAGCAGTCCGGACAGGAGCTCCTACAATGAGGAGTTCTTC. It specifies CESSPDRSSYNEEFF. The chain links TRBV12-3 or TRBV12-4 to TRBJ2-1, with TRBD1 matching 7 bases. The CDR3 runs to 15 residues.